The rows below give T cell receptor beta chains drawn from one sample of a study of Graves' ophthalmopathy and Graves' hyperthyroidism. TCRdb ran MiXCR on the multiplex PCR reads and lists one entry per CDR3 protein. The repertoire holds around 1,000,000 distinct CDR3 sequences, 35% to 40% seen once, with 11% in the top ten. Sequences were obtained from peripheral blood or thyroid tissue (not recorded which). The receptors here all came from an adult man with Graves' hyperthyroidism. CDR3s include the opening cysteine and the closing phenylalanine or tryptophan.

J,V,CDR3
TRBJ1-2,TRBV2,CASSEEDSAYGYTF
TRBJ1-5,TRBV27,CASSPRIDVGNQPQHF
TRBJ1-5,TRBV28,CASSGEGEGFQPQHF
TRBJ1-4,TRBV19,CASSETGTNEKLFF
TRBJ2-5,TRBV9,CASSAIGTGGRETQYF
TRBJ1-6,TRBV7-3,CASTIDVKARGYSPLHF
TRBJ2-7,TRBV2,CASNFLEGYEQYF
TRBJ1-2,TRBV7-2,CASSLDRRGSGYTF
TRBJ1-6,TRBV6-2/TRBV6-3,CASSHVGQSSSYNSPLHF
TRBJ1-2,TRBV5-5,CASSQGSLRGYTF
TRBJ1-2,TRBV7-3,CASRSDSGTGGGGYTF
TRBJ1-2,TRBV7-2,CASSFLSNYGYTF
TRBJ2-7,TRBV5-1,CASSLAGTGDPEQYF
TRBJ2-5,TRBV9,CASSVSPRGQRETQYF
TRBJ2-5,TRBV14,CASSQDIRETQYF
TRBJ2-5,TRBV5-1,CASSAWTSTGQETQYF
TRBJ2-5,TRBV18,CASSLDRGLQTQYF
TRBJ1-4,TRBV29-1,CSVEGSGNEKLFF
TRBJ1-2,TRBV29-1,CSVERGGFSNYGYTF
TRBJ1-6,TRBV15,CATSMLGQGSYNSPLHF
TRBJ1-2,TRBV6-5,CASSYSGTGGFYGYTF
TRBJ2-5,TRBV4-3,CASSPASAQETQYF
TRBJ1-6,TRBV6-5,CASNYDRRSRDSPLHF
TRBJ1-2,TRBV12-3/TRBV12-4,CASSVTGTSYTF
TRBJ2-5,TRBV7-6,CASSPPSRRRETQYF
TRBJ2-6,TRBV12-3/TRBV12-4,CASSSPGLLFTPGANVLTF
TRBJ2-5,TRBV11-2,CASTKTRGGLSETQYF
TRBJ2-1,TRBV10-2,CASSEQGVREQFF
TRBJ2-2,TRBV7-6,CASSLVEGATGELFF
TRBJ2-5,TRBV15,CATRRHRGSQPQYF
TRBJ1-2,TRBV10-3,CAITISQGDGYTF
TRBJ1-1,TRBV25-1,CASSPGRERSTEAFF
TRBJ1-1,TRBV4-3,CASSHLAGTHVNTEAFF
TRBJ2-5,TRBV12-3/TRBV12-4,CASSRGQGVYVETQYF
TRBJ2-7,TRBV7-8,CASSQVDRGVYEQYF
TRBJ2-7,TRBV19,CASSTPGTDDYEQYF
TRBJ2-2,TRBV10-3,CAIRRDTNTGDGLFF
TRBJ2-7,TRBV29-1,CSLRTGDFSSYEQYF
TRBJ1-2,TRBV11-1,CASSDSWGNYGYTF
TRBJ1-2,TRBV5-1,CASSLNTENAGYTF
TRBJ2-5,TRBV7-7,CASSPGLAGGPWETQYF
TRBJ1-6,TRBV7-2,CASSQRQWADSPLHF
TRBJ2-6,TRBV7-8,CASSPGQGFGANVLTF
TRBJ1-5,TRBV7-9,CASSLALGTGRHQPQHF
TRBJ1-4,TRBV2,CASSGQGAREKLFF